These 31 T cell receptor beta chains came from one sample sequenced in a study of cytotoxic CD8 clonotypes in ibrutinib-treated CLL. Sequencing was performed with immunoSEQ multiplex PCR; in TCRdb, only in-frame clones are kept and a portion is missing. Here the sample spans approximately 90,000 clones, over 60% being singletons. Sequenced here: PBMCs, sampled after 24 months of ibrutinib treatment. These receptor sequences come from a human donor with chronic lymphocytic leukemia.

The rearrangement links TRBV7-3 to TRBJ2-1; 8 bases line up with TRBD2. Germline CDR1 SGHTA, CDR2 FQGTGA. The CDR3 has 14 residues. V was pared by 5 bases and J by 9 bases, with 9 bases of the junction left unmatched. CDR3 region: CASSPSGGNAEQFF. The CDR3 DNA reads TGTGCCAGCAGCCCGTCGGGAGGGAACGCTGAGCAGTTCTTC.

This clone was seen only a few times. This chain links TRBV11-3 with TRBJ2-2, with a weak D call TRBD1 (5 bases). From germline, CDR1 is SGHNT and CDR2 YENEEA. CDR3 length: 15 residues. The germline V and J ends were trimmed by 3 bases and 4 bases, with 12 bases remaining between them. The DNA of the CDR3 is TGTGCCAGCAGCTTGATTGATGGGGCCACCGGGGAGCTGTTTTTT. Translated: CASSLIDGATGELFF. The variable domain in full, with the rest retrieved from reference TRBV11-3 and TRBJ2-2, is EAGVVQSPRYKIIEKKQPVAFWCNPISGHNTLYWYLQNLGQGPELLIRYENEEAVDDSQLPKDRFSAERLKGVDSTLKIQPAELGDSAVYLCASSLIDGATGELFFGEGSRLTVL.

The V gene is TRBV6-6, the J gene TRBJ2-1; D gene ambiguous. Germline CDR1 is MNHNY and CDR2 is SVGAGI (reference sequence). The CDR3 loop spans 14 amino acids. V gave up 1 base and J gave up 4 bases, with 8 bases separating them. CDR3 residues: CASSYWAIYNEQFF. The CDR3 DNA reads as TGTGCCAGCAGTTACTGGGCTATATACAATGAGCAGTTCTTC.

This clone occurred many times. The chain carries TRBV28 and TRBJ2-7; 7 nucleotides align to TRBD1. With V trimmed by 7 bases and J by 2 bases, 8 bases remained unmatched. The CDR3 covers 14 residues. Per the germline V gene, CDR1 is MDHEN and CDR2 is SYDVKM. CDR3: CASTKGQWAYEQYF. The CDR3 bases are TGTGCCAGCACCAAGGGACAGTGGGCCTACGAGCAGTACTTC.

The chain joins TRBV6-6 to TRBJ1-5; 11 bases agree with TRBD1. The CDR3 length is 15 residues. The germline CDR1 and CDR2 sequences are MNHNY and SVGAGI (reference sequence). The J segment lost 7 bases and the V segment lost 4 bases, leaving 6 bases of the junction unmatched. The CDR3 loop is CASSSGQGVQQPQHF. CDR3 coding DNA: TGTGCCAGCAGTTCGGGACAGGGGGTACAACAGCCCCAGCATTTT.

The chain recombines TRBV2 with TRBJ2-5; TRBD1 agrees at 8 bases. The J segment lost 0 bases and the V segment lost 10 bases, leaving 16 bases of the junction unmatched. Germline loops: CDR1 SNHLY, CDR2 FYNNEI. This CDR3 has 17 residues. CDR3 in DNA: TGTGCCACCCCAGGGGGCCGGGGCCCGTCGTACCAAGAGACCCAGTACTTC. Translating gives CATPGGRGPSYQETQYF. Full variable domain (outside the CDR3, taken from reference TRBV2 and TRBJ2-5): EPEVTQTPSHQVTQMGQEVILRCVPISNHLYFYWYRQILGQKVEFLVSFYNNEISEKSEIFDDQFSVERPDGSNFTLKIRSTKLEDSAMYFCATPGGRGPSYQETQYFGPGTRLLVL.

The chain combines TRBV7-2 with TRBJ2-3; 10 nucleotides align to TRBD2. CDR1 is SGHTA, CDR2 FQGNSA, per germline. V was clipped by 5 bases and J by 4 bases; unmatched bases: 6. The CDR3 loop spans 15 amino acids. The CDR3 DNA follows: TGTGCCAGCAGCCTACCGGGACTAGCGTCAGATACGCAGTATTTT. It is translated as CASSLPGLASDTQYF. Supplemented by reference TRBV7-2 and TRBJ2-3, the full variable domain reads GAGVSQSPSNKVTEKGKDVELRCDPISGHTALYWYRQSLGQGLEFLIYFQGNSAPDKSGLPSDRFSAERTGGSVSTLTIQRTQQEDSAVYLCASSLPGLASDTQYFGPGTRLTVL.

V and J are TRBV5-1 and TRBJ2-5; D possibly uses TRBD1 or TRBD2 (5 bases each). CDR1 is SGHRS, CDR2 YFSETQ, per germline. Trimming left V 1 base short and J 5 bases short, with 12 bases between. The CDR3 sequence is 14 residues long. CDR3 coding DNA: TGCGCCAGCAGCTTGCGGTACGGGACGGAGACCCAGTACTTC. This sequence encodes CASSLRYGTETQYF.

The J gene is TRBJ2-3, the V gene TRBV18; TRBD2 aligns across 8 bases. CDR3 length: 16 amino acids. V was clipped by 4 bases and J by 2 bases; unmatched bases: 8. Germline-derived CDR1 and CDR2 are KGHSH and LQKENI. The CDR3 sequence: CASSRAGGRNTDTQYF. CDR3 nucleotides: TGTGCCAGCTCACGGGCGGGAGGCCGAAACACAGATACGCAGTATTTT.

The rearrangement links TRBV30 to TRBJ2-2; tentative D call: TRBD2 (6 bases). The germline V gene has CDR1 GTSNPN and CDR2 SVGIG (reference sequence). V was shortened by 0 bases and J by 3 bases, with 14 bases between the two germline ends. This CDR3 contains 16 residues. As DNA, the CDR3 is TGTGCCTGGAGTGTAATAGGGCGGGACTACACCGGGGAGCTGTTTTTT. Protein product: CAWSVIGRDYTGELFF.

In its sample, this clone was seen a few times. V gene TRBV15 combines with J gene TRBJ1-5; D not resolved. The V gene's germline CDR1 is LNHNV and CDR2 YYDKDF (reference sequence). V was cut by 1 base and J by 4 bases, with 2 bases left in between. This CDR3 spans 12 amino acids. The DNA for the CDR3 is TGTGCCACCAGCAGAGGGAATCAGCCCCAGCATTTT. It codes for CATSRGNQPQHF.

V usage is TRBV7-9 and J usage is TRBJ2-7; 10 bases line up with TRBD1. Germline CDR1 and CDR2: SEHNR and FQNEAQ (reference sequence). V dropped 6 bases and J dropped 7; count of bases not matched to a gene: 15. The CDR3 is 16 residues long. CDR3 loop: CASRAPGDRGSREQYF. CDR3 bases: TGTGCCAGCAGGGCCCCCGGGGACAGGGGTTCAAGAGAGCAGTACTTC.

The rearrangement links TRBV5-8 to TRBJ2-7; D not certain. V gave up 3 bases and J gave up 3 bases, with 16 bases separating them. Germline assignment: CDR1 SGHTS and CDR2 YDEGEE. The CDR3 is 15 residues long. The CDR3 sequence: CASSYSVSPYYEQYF. In nucleotides, the CDR3 is TGTGCCAGCAGCTACAGCGTTAGCCCCTACTACGAGCAGTACTTC. The full variable domain, rest sourced from reference TRBV5-8 and TRBJ2-7, is EAGVTQSPTHLIKTRGQQATLRCSPISGHTSVYWYQQALGLGLQFLLWYDEGEERNRGNFPPRFSGRQFPNYSSELNVNALELEDSALYLCASSYSVSPYYEQYFGPGTRLTVT.

This clone was counted between two and nine times. V usage is TRBV19 and J usage is TRBJ1-1, with TRBD1 identical over 8 bases. Germline V gives CDR1 LNHDA, CDR2 SQIVND (reference sequence). The CDR3 is made up of 14 amino acids. Losses at the gene ends were 7 bases for V and 3 bases for J; bases not matched to a gene: 7. CDR3 coding DNA: TGTGCCAGTAACAGGGGGTATCTTTACACTGAAGCTTTCTTT. It translates to CASNRGYLYTEAFF.

J is TRBJ2-7 and V is TRBV6-6; 7 bases align to TRBD1. There are 14 residues in the CDR3. V lost 10 bases, J lost 2 bases, and 11 bases stayed unmatched. Germline loops: CDR1 MNHNY, CDR2 SVGAGI (reference sequence). CDR3 DNA sequence: TGTGCCACCGAAACAGACAGGGCTGCCTACGAGCAGTACTTC. It encodes CATETDRAAYEQYF.

This chain links TRBV7-8 with TRBJ2-1; TRBD2 agrees at 10 bases. Trimming took 4 bases from V and 7 from J; bases not matched to a gene: 10. The CDR3 has 16 amino acids. CDR1 is SGHVS, CDR2 FQNEAQ, per germline. CDR3 DNA sequence: TGTGCCAGCAGCTCACCGGAGGGTAGCGGGAGGAATGAGCAGTTCTTC. Its translation: CASSSPEGSGRNEQFF.

V is TRBV15 and J is TRBJ1-1, with TRBD1 matching 7 bases. V shed 0 bases, J shed 1 base, and the junction held 2 bases outside the gene matches. This CDR3 spans 15 amino acids. Per the germline V gene, CDR1 is LNHNV and CDR2 is YYDKDF (reference sequence). The CDR3 here is CATSRERTGNTEAFF. DNA of the CDR3: TGTGCCACCAGCAGAGAACGGACAGGGAACACTGAAGCTTTCTTT. Full variable domain (missing parts from reference TRBV15 and TRBJ1-1): DAMVIQNPRYQVTQFGKPVTLSCSQTLNHNVMYWYQQKSSQAPKLLFHYYDKDFNNEADTPDNFQSRRPNTSFCFLDIRSPGLGDTAMYLCATSRERTGNTEAFFGQGTRLTVV.

This rearrangement joins TRBV19 to TRBJ2-5; 7 nucleotides match TRBD1. Germline V gene sequence: CDR1 LNHDA, CDR2 SQIVND (reference sequence). After removal of 6 bases from V and 5 bases from J, the junction contained 6 bases not matched to a gene. The CDR3 is made up of 13 amino acids. The CDR3 DNA reads TGTGCCAGTAGGGACAGGTCACTCGAGACCCAGTACTTC. It specifies CASRDRSLETQYF.

This clone appeared a few times. The chain combines TRBV19 with TRBJ2-3; 16 positions match TRBD2. J gave up 3 bases and V 1 base, and 1 base lay outside the gene matches. Germline-derived CDR1 and CDR2 are LNHDA and SQIVND (reference sequence). CDR3 length equals 17 residues. CDR3 DNA: TGTGCCAGTAGTATAGTGGGACTAGCGGGAGGGACAGATACGCAGTATTTT. Residues: CASSIVGLAGGTDTQYF.

This clone was picked up many times. This chain connects TRBV19 to TRBJ2-2; 10 nucleotides match TRBD2. V was pared by 6 bases and J by 6 bases, with 4 bases of the junction left unmatched. This CDR3 contains 14 residues. The germline CDR1 and CDR2 sequences are LNHDA and SQIVND (reference sequence). Here the CDR3 reads CASRASGSAGELFF. CDR3 DNA sequence: TGTGCCAGTAGGGCTAGCGGGAGTGCCGGGGAGCTGTTTTTT.

The chain combines TRBV7-6 with TRBJ1-5; D gene ambiguous. From germline, CDR1 is SGHVS and CDR2 FNYEAQ. V dropped 2 bases and J dropped 4 bases, with 9 bases sitting between them. CDR3 size: 14 residues. CDR3 amino acids: CASSLIPENQPQHF. CDR3 nucleotide sequence: TGTGCCAGCAGCTTAATTCCAGAAAATCAGCCCCAGCATTTT.

The table lists this clone with a few counts. The chain recombines TRBV5-1 with TRBJ2-5; D not resolved. Trimming stripped 0 bases from V and 1 base from J, with 4 bases between. CDR1 and CDR2 (germline): SGHRS, YFSETQ. The CDR3 length is 13 residues. CDR3 in DNA: TGCGCCAGCAGCTTGGGATTCCAAGAGACCCAGTACTTC. Translation: CASSLGFQETQYF. The whole variable domain, remainder taken from reference TRBV5-1 and TRBJ2-5, is KAGVTQTPRYLIKTRGQQVTLSCSPISGHRSVSWYQQTPGQGLQFLFEYFSETQRNKGNFPGRFSGRQFSNSRSEMNVSTLELGDSALYLCASSLGFQETQYFGPGTRLLVL.

The chain employs TRBV7-6 and TRBJ2-3; TRBD2 matches at 10 bases. The CDR3 contains 15 residues. V shed 4 bases and J 6 bases; nucleotides not matched to a gene: 7. The germline V gene has CDR1 SGHVS and CDR2 FNYEAQ. CDR3 bases: TGTGCCAGCAGCTCCTCTAGCGGGAGAACGGATACGCAGTATTTT. It translates to CASSSSSGRTDTQYF.

The genes are TRBV19 and TRBJ2-5; D is unclear. V was trimmed by 3 bases and J by 5 bases, leaving 10 bases between them. The V gene's germline CDR1 is LNHDA and CDR2 SQIVND (reference sequence). This CDR3 spans 13 amino acids. CDR3 sequence (DNA): TGTGCCAGTAGTATGGGCCAGGCTGAGACCCAGTACTTC. Its protein product is CASSMGQAETQYF. The full variable domain, with the rest looked up from reference TRBV19 and TRBJ2-5, is DGGITQSPKYLFRKEGQNVTLSCEQNLNHDAMYWYRQDPGQGLRLIYYSQIVNDFQKGDIAEGYSVSREKKESFPLTVTSAQKNPTAFYLCASSMGQAETQYFGPGTRLLVL.

The CDR3 region has the DNA TGTGCCAGCAGCCCGGGGACGGAGGTTGGGGGCGAGCAGTACTTC. Residues: CASSPGTEVGGEQYF. The chain joins TRBV7-3 to TRBJ2-7; D is perhaps TRBD1 or TRBD2 (5 bases each). This CDR3 is built from 15 residues. CDR1 and CDR2 (germline): SGHTA, FQGTGA. Trimming took off 5 bases at V and 6 bases at J, with 20 bases between the two ends.

The rearrangement joins TRBV9 to TRBJ2-7; D call uncertain. The CDR3 consists of 14 residues. Trimming took 3 bases from V and 3 from J, leaving 13 bases between them. Germline V CDR1 and CDR2: SGDLS, YYNGEE. DNA for the CDR3: TGTGCCAGCAGCGCGCATGGGCCCAACTACGAGCAGTACTTC. Protein product: CASSAHGPNYEQYF.

The CDR3 nucleotides are TGTGCCAGCTCACACCGGGACAGGGACTACAATGAGCAGTTCTTC. Residues: CASSHRDRDYNEQFF. The chain couples TRBV18 to TRBJ2-1, with 9 bases aligning to TRBD1. The trim removed 4 bases at V and 3 bases at J, leaving 4 bases unmatched. CDR3 length equals 15 residues. The V gene's germline CDR1 is KGHSH and CDR2 LQKENI. The whole variable domain, filled in from reference TRBV18 and TRBJ2-1, reads NAGVMQNPRHLVRRRGQEARLRCSPMKGHSHVYWYRQLPEEGLKFMVYLQKENIIDESGMPKERFSAEFPKEGPSILRIQQVVRGDSAAYFCASSHRDRDYNEQFFGPGTRLTVL.

The CDR3 protein is CSVEGVLAGNYEQYF. The CDR3 bases are TGCAGCGTTGAAGGGGTGCTAGCGGGGAACTACGAGCAGTACTTC. The chain is built from TRBV29-1 and TRBJ2-7; 9 bases are shared with TRBD2. Germline CDR1 reads SQVTM; CDR2 reads ANQGSEA. This CDR3 region has 15 residues. J lost 3 bases, V lost 1 base, and 7 bases had no gene match.

This chain connects TRBV13 to TRBJ2-1, with TRBD1 matching 10 bases. The J segment lost 0 bases and the V segment lost 2 bases, leaving 4 bases of the junction unmatched. Germline V lookup: CDR1 PRHDT, CDR2 FYEKMQ (reference sequence). The CDR3 has 17 amino acids. The CDR3 loop reads CASSLRTGGFSYNEQFF. As DNA, the CDR3 is TGTGCCAGCAGCTTAAGGACAGGGGGATTCTCCTACAATGAGCAGTTCTTC. Variable domain in full (rest from reference TRBV13 and TRBJ2-1): AAGVIQSPRHLIKEKRETATLKCYPIPRHDTVYWYQQGPGQDPQFLISFYEKMQSDKGSIPDRFSAQQFSDYHSELNMSSLELGDSALYFCASSLRTGGFSYNEQFFGPGTRLTVL.

The chain links TRBV13 to TRBJ2-7, with D unclear. The CDR3 totals 14 residues. Germline V gene lookup returns CDR1 PRHDT and CDR2 FYEKMQ (reference sequence). Trimming cost V 5 bases and J 0 bases, with 11 bases left between them. As DNA, the CDR3 is TGTGCCAGCAGCGGGCGAGGAAGCTCCTACGAGCAGTACTTC. This encodes CASSGRGSSYEQYF.

The V gene is TRBV6-5, the J gene TRBJ1-5; D is unclear. This CDR3 has 15 amino acids. V was clipped by 0 bases and J by 0 bases, with 6 bases between them. Germline loops: CDR1 MNHEY, CDR2 SVGAGI. CDR3 loop: CASSYSRHSNQPQHF. CDR3 DNA: TGTGCCAGCAGTTACTCACGGCATAGCAATCAGCCCCAGCATTTT.